These 24 T cell receptor beta chains came from one sample sequenced in a study of blood T cell repertoires in COVID-19. This table comes from immunoSEQ multiplex PCR, and its TCRdb copy is limited to in-frame clones, with some not included. The repertoire holds roughly 160,000 clones, with about 80% as singletons. Specimen: PBMCs or T cells enriched from blood (not recorded which). The receptors were gathered from a woman aged 55-69 years who had recovered from COVID-19.

The chain couples TRBV19 to TRBJ1-1; TRBD1 aligns across 12 bases. Germline V gives CDR1 LNHDA, CDR2 SQIVND (reference sequence). The CDR3 is 17 amino acids. J was trimmed by 5 bases and V by 6 bases; bases with no gene match: 13. Here the CDR3 DNA reads TGTGCCAGTAGCAATATTCCGGGACAGGGGGCGCGTACTGAAGCTTTCTTT. This sequence encodes CASSNIPGQGARTEAFF.

This chain connects TRBV27 to TRBJ2-3; D perhaps matches TRBD2 (7 bases). Trimming left V 2 bases short and J 0 bases short, with 27 bases between. The V gene's germline CDR1 is MNHEY and CDR2 SMNVEV (reference sequence). This CDR3 comprises 21 residues. In DNA form, the CDR3 reads TGTGCCAGCAGTTTACCCGCGGGGGCTAGCGGTCCACGAACTAGCACAGATACGCAGTATTTT. Translation gives CASSLPAGASGPRTSTDTQYF.

This chain uses TRBV4-2 with TRBJ2-7, with 11 bases that match TRBD2. The CDR3 spans 15 residues. The J segment lost 4 bases and the V segment lost 2 bases, leaving 4 bases of the junction unmatched. CDR1 is LGHNA, CDR2 YNFKEQ, per germline. CDR3 residues: CASSQLAGGSYEQYF. DNA of the CDR3: TGTGCCAGCAGCCAACTAGCGGGGGGTTCTTACGAGCAGTACTTC.

This chain uses TRBV25-1 with TRBJ2-2, with D possibly TRBD2 on 5 matching bases. The CDR3 loop spans 14 amino acids. Germline CDR1 and CDR2: MGHDK and SYGVNS. Trimming left V 1 base short and J 3 bases short, with 6 bases between. CDR3 sequence: CASSESGYTGELFF. The CDR3 DNA reads TGTGCCAGCAGTGAATCGGGGTACACCGGGGAGCTGTTTTTT.

The chain joins TRBV7-6 to TRBJ2-2; 7 bases line up with TRBD1. V trimming: 6 bases; J trimming: 5 bases; junction bases outside the gene matches: 6. The CDR3 sequence is 14 residues long. Per the germline V gene, CDR1 is SGHVS and CDR2 is FNYEAQ. The CDR3 nucleotides read TGTGCCAGCAGATGGGGCAGGGGGACCGGGGAGCTGTTTTTT. Translation gives CASRWGRGTGELFF.

This clone was recorded only once. The gene calls are TRBV9 and TRBJ2-7, with 7 bases aligning to TRBD1. This CDR3 is built from 14 residues. Per germline, CDR1 SGDLS and CDR2 YYNGEE. Trimming took 4 bases from V and 2 from J; bases not matched to a gene: 6. The CDR3 DNA is TGTGCCAGCAGCCCCGGACAGGCTACCTACGAGCAGTACTTC. It specifies CASSPGQATYEQYF.

V is TRBV9 and J is TRBJ2-2; no clear D. CDR1 is SGDLS, CDR2 YYNGEE, per germline. The CDR3 has 13 residues. The germline V and J ends were trimmed by 4 bases and 2 bases, with 6 bases remaining between them. The CDR3 coding sequence is TGTGCCAGCAGCCTCCCTAACACCGGGGAGCTGTTTTTT. This sequence encodes CASSLPNTGELFF. Filled out from reference TRBV9 and TRBJ2-2, the complete variable domain reads DSGVTQTPKHLITATGQRVTLRCSPRSGDLSVYWYQQSLDQGLQFLIQYYNGEERAKGNILERFSAQQFPDLHSELNLSSLELGDSALYFCASSLPNTGELFFGEGSRLTVL.

The J gene is TRBJ2-7, the V gene TRBV30, with 11 bases identical to TRBD1. Germline lookup yields CDR1 GTSNPN and CDR2 SVGIG (reference sequence). V was pared by 2 bases and J by 5 bases, with 11 bases of the junction left unmatched. This CDR3 has 16 residues. The CDR3 sequence is CAWSRGGQGVVNEQYF. The CDR3 DNA follows: TGTGCCTGGAGTCGAGGGGGACAGGGGGTGGTTAACGAGCAGTACTTC. Variable domain in full (rest from reference TRBV30 and TRBJ2-7): SQTIHQWPATLVQPVGSPLSLECTVEGTSNPNLYWYRQAAGRGLQLLFYSVGIGQISSEVPQNLSASRPQDRQFILSSKKLLLSDSGFYLCAWSRGGQGVVNEQYFGPGTRLTVT.

The chain combines TRBV7-3 with TRBJ2-3, with 8 bases lining up with TRBD2. CDR3 length equals 16 residues. CDR1 is SGHTA, CDR2 FQGTGA, per germline. Germline trimming cut 3 bases from V and 2 bases from J; bases unmatched to any gene: 7. The CDR3 loop reads CASSLTGTRDTDTQYF. The CDR3 coding sequence is TGTGCCAGCAGCTTGACCGGGACTAGAGACACAGATACGCAGTATTTT.

This clone was counted many times. The chain employs TRBV24-1 and TRBJ2-5; a weak D match, TRBD1 (5 bases). Germline values: CDR1 KGHDR, CDR2 SFDVKD. The V end lost 4 bases, the J end lost 3 bases, and 14 bases lay between the germline ends. The length of the CDR3 is 15 residues. The CDR3 region is CATSEVSGSEETQYF. In DNA form, the CDR3 reads TGTGCCACCAGTGAGGTTTCAGGGTCGGAAGAGACCCAGTACTTC.

The rearrangement links TRBV5-1 to TRBJ1-1; no clear D. V gave up 6 bases and J gave up 1 base, with 13 bases separating them. This CDR3 is 14 amino acids long. Germline lookup yields CDR1 SGHRS and CDR2 YFSETQ. The CDR3 nucleotides are TGCGCCAGCATGGACTCGGGAGGGAACACTGAAGCTTTCTTT. Translated: CASMDSGGNTEAFF.

The chain employs TRBV30 and TRBJ1-5; unclear D gene. Trimming stripped 0 bases from V and 4 bases from J, with 13 bases between. Germline CDR1 GTSNPN, CDR2 SVGIG (reference sequence). This CDR3 is built from 15 residues. Here the CDR3 reads CAWSVLGNSNQPQHF. For the CDR3, the DNA is TGTGCCTGGAGTGTACTGGGCAACTCGAATCAGCCCCAGCATTTT.

This clone appeared once. The rearrangement joins TRBV3-1 (or the pseudogene TRBV3-2) to TRBJ2-1; 11 bases are shared with TRBD2. V lost 4 bases, J lost 8 bases, and 22 bases stayed unmatched. This CDR3 comprises 20 residues. The germline V gene has CDR1 LGHDT and CDR2 YNNKEL (reference sequence). This CDR3 is CASSPFFIGLAGGTQDEQFF. The CDR3 DNA reads as TGTGCCAGCAGCCCCTTTTTTATAGGGCTAGCGGGGGGCACCCAAGATGAGCAGTTCTTC.

The J gene is TRBJ2-4, the V gene TRBV18; D gene uncertain. V dropped 2 bases and J dropped 8 bases, with 16 bases sitting between them. This CDR3 is built from 15 residues. Germline-derived CDR1 and CDR2 are KGHSH and LQKENI. The CDR3 sequence is CASSPSFGSRDIQYF. CDR3 DNA: TGTGCCAGCTCACCATCGTTTGGGTCTCGGGACATTCAGTACTTC.

A few counts support this clone. The chain carries TRBV18 and TRBJ1-1; 7 bases are a match to TRBD1. CDR1 is KGHSH, CDR2 LQKENI, per germline. The CDR3 spans 18 residues. V shed 4 bases, J shed 0 bases, and the junction held 14 bases outside the gene matches. The CDR3 coding sequence is TGTGCCAGCTCACTACTGATCCATGGAGGGACAGTGAACACTGAAGCTTTCTTT. This codes for CASSLLIHGGTVNTEAFF. Drawing the rest from reference TRBV18 and TRBJ1-1, the complete variable domain is NAGVMQNPRHLVRRRGQEARLRCSPMKGHSHVYWYRQLPEEGLKFMVYLQKENIIDESGMPKERFSAEFPKEGPSILRIQQVVRGDSAAYFCASSLLIHGGTVNTEAFFGQGTRLTVV.

This clone was observed once. This chain joins TRBV11-2 and TRBJ2-3; 10 nucleotides line up with TRBD2. Germline lookup yields CDR1 SGHAT and CDR2 FQNNGV. There are 17 residues in the CDR3. V gave up 3 bases and J gave up 0 bases; unmatched junction bases: 6. CDR3 amino acids: CASSFWVSGGSTDTQYF. As DNA, the CDR3 is TGTGCCAGCAGCTTTTGGGTTAGCGGGGGGAGCACAGATACGCAGTATTTT.

The gene calls are TRBV7-9 and TRBJ1-2, with 7 bases identical to TRBD1. This CDR3 is 14 amino acids long. After removal of 1 base from V and 4 bases from J, the junction contained 3 bases not matched to a gene. The germline V gene encodes CDR1 SEHNR and CDR2 FQNEAQ (reference sequence). The CDR3 here is CASSLVGGAYGYTF. DNA for the CDR3: TGTGCCAGCAGCTTAGTAGGGGGCGCCTATGGCTACACCTTC. Variable domain in full (rest from reference TRBV7-9 and TRBJ1-2): DTGVSQNPRHKITKRGQNVTFRCDPISEHNRLYWYRQTLGQGPEFLTYFQNEAQLEKSRLLSDRFSAERPKGSFSTLEIQRTEQGDSAMYLCASSLVGGAYGYTFGSGTRLTVV.

CDR3 sequence (DNA): TGTGCCAGCAGCGTAGGAGGAACTTCACCGGCGGGGGAACTGTTTTTT. Amino acid sequence: CASSVGGTSPAGELFF. The chain joins TRBV9 to TRBJ1-4; a weak D match, TRBD1 (5 bases). CDR3 length: 16 amino acids. Germline CDR1 SGDLS, CDR2 YYNGEE. Trimming took 0 bases from V and 12 from J, leaving 21 bases between them.

The rearrangement links TRBV27 to TRBJ2-1; D gene uncertain. V shed 3 bases and J shed 1 base, with 7 bases lying between them. Germline assignment: CDR1 MNHEY and CDR2 SMNVEV (reference sequence). The CDR3 has 14 residues. This CDR3 reads CASSFGSSYNEQFF. The DNA of the CDR3 is TGTGCCAGCAGTTTTGGCAGTTCCTACAATGAGCAGTTCTTC.

Only one count was recorded for this clone. The chain carries TRBV11-3 and TRBJ2-6, with D uncertain. Germline loops: CDR1 SGHNT, CDR2 YENEEA. The CDR3 consists of 15 residues. With 1 base removed from V and 2 bases from J, the gap between germline ends came to 6 bases. The DNA for the CDR3 is TGTGCCAGCAGCTTAGGAGCTGCTGGGGCCAACGTCCTGACTTTC. Protein sequence: CASSLGAAGANVLTF.

This clone was counted only a few times. This chain links TRBV5-6 with TRBJ1-2; 7 nucleotides line up with TRBD1. The CDR3 is 15 amino acids. V shed 0 bases, J shed 4 bases, and the junction held 6 bases outside the gene matches. CDR1 and CDR2 from the germline V gene are SGHDT and YYEEEE. The CDR3: CASSLGDRVFYGYTF. In DNA form, the CDR3 reads TGTGCCAGCAGCTTGGGCGACAGGGTGTTCTATGGCTACACCTTC. The full variable domain, completed using reference TRBV5-6 and TRBJ1-2, is DAGVTQSPTHLIKTRGQQVTLRCSPKSGHDTVSWYQQALGQGPQFIFQYYEEEERQRGNFPDRFSGHQFPNYSSELNVNALLLGDSALYLCASSLGDRVFYGYTFGSGTRLTVV.

This clone was counted a single time. The chain couples TRBV5-1 to TRBJ1-2; D unclear. CDR1 is SGHRS, CDR2 YFSETQ, per germline. The CDR3 has 14 residues. The V gene lost 4 bases and the J gene lost 0 bases, with 10 bases spanning the gap. The CDR3: CASSREQANYGYTF. For the CDR3, the DNA is TGCGCCAGCAGCCGCGAGCAGGCTAACTATGGCTACACCTTC.

The chain links TRBV6-2 or TRBV6-3 to TRBJ1-5, with D perhaps TRBD1 (5 bases). V shed 6 bases and J shed 3 bases, with 12 bases lying between them. Per the germline V gene, CDR1 is MNHEY and CDR2 is SVGEGT. CDR3 length equals 14 residues. In DNA form, the CDR3 reads TGTGCCAGCAGCCGCGACAGTTTCAATCAGCCCCAGCATTTT. It specifies CASSRDSFNQPQHF.

The V call is TRBV30, the J call TRBJ1-1, with TRBD1 matching 8 bases. The CDR3 totals 16 residues. With V trimmed by 4 bases and J by 0 bases, 10 bases remained unmatched. Germline V gene lookup returns CDR1 GTSNPN and CDR2 SVGIG (reference sequence). CDR3 coding DNA: TGTGCCTGGAATTACCGGGACAGGCTTATGAACACTGAAGCTTTCTTT. It is translated as CAWNYRDRLMNTEAFF. The entire variable domain, with the rest obtained from reference TRBV30 and TRBJ1-1, is as follows: SQTIHQWPATLVQPVGSPLSLECTVEGTSNPNLYWYRQAAGRGLQLLFYSVGIGQISSEVPQNLSASRPQDRQFILSSKKLLLSDSGFYLCAWNYRDRLMNTEAFFGQGTRLTVV.